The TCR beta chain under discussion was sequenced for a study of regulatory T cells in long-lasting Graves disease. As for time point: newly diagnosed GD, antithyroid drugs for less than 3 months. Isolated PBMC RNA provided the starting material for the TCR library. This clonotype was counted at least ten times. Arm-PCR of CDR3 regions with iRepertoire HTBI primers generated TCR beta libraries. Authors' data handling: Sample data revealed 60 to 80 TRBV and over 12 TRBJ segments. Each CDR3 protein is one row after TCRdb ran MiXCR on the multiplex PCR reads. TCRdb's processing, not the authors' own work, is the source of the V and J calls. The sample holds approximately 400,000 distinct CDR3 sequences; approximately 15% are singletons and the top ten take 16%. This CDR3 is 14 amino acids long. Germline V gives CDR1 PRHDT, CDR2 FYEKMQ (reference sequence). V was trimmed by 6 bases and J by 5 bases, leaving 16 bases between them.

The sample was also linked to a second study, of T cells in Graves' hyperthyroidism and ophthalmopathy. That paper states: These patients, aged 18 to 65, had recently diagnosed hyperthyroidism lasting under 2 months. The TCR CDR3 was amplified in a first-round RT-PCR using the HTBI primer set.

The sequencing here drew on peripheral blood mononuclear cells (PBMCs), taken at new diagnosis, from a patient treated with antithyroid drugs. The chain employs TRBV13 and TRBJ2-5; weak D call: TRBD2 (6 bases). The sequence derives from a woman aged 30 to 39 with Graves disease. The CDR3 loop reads CASSSRSGAETQYF. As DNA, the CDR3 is TGTGCCAGCAGTAGCCGGTCGGGAGCCGAGACCCAGTACTTC.